This entry concerns a single T cell receptor (beta chain). The sample originates from a study of blood T cell repertoires in COVID-19. Study context: T cells, B-cell-depleted T cells, or PBMCs provided the cDNA or gDNA that served as material.

There are 13 residues in the CDR3. Germline trimming cut 1 base from V and 6 bases from J; bases unmatched to any gene: 4. Germline V gene lookup returns CDR1 SGHRS and CDR2 YFSETQ. As processed by the authors: Nucleated cell number was recorded as an estimate derived from reference gene primer amplification. Only in-frame clones appear in the TCRdb table, and some are missing; sequencing was by immunoSEQ multiplex PCR. That table is the source of V, J and clone size, and D and trimming were worked out from the DNA. The sample contains roughly 60,000 clones, 75% to 85% of which appear only once. The TCR was taken from a human donor in a cohort sampled during active COVID-19. This chain joins TRBV5-1 and TRBJ2-7; 7 nucleotides agree with TRBD1. Input material: peripheral blood. The CDR3 DNA reads as TGCGCCAGCAGCTTGAGGGACAGAGGCGAGCAGTACTTC. Translating gives CASSLRDRGEQYF. Drawing the rest from reference TRBV5-1 and TRBJ2-7, the complete variable domain is KAGVTQTPRYLIKTRGQQVTLSCSPISGHRSVSWYQQTPGQGLQFLFEYFSETQRNKGNFPGRFSGRQFSNSRSEMNVSTLELGDSALYLCASSLRDRGEQYFGPGTRLTVT.